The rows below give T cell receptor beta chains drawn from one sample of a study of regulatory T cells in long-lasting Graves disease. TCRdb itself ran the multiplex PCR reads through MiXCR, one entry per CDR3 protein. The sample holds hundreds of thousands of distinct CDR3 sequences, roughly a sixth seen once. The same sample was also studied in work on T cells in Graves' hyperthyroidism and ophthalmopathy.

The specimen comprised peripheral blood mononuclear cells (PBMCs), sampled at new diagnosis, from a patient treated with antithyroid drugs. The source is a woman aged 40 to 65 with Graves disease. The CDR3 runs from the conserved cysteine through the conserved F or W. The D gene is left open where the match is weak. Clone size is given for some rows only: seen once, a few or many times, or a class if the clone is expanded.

cdr3_nt: TGTGCCAGCAGCTTAGCGCGGAAAGGGGGCGCATCAGATACGCAGTATTTT
cdr3_aa: CASSLARKGGASDTQYF
d_call: TRBD1
cdr3_length: 17
v_call: TRBV7-8
clone_size: .
j_call: TRBJ2-3

cdr3_nt: TGTGCCAGCAGCCCGGGAGCCTCTTTGGAGCTGTTTTTT
cdr3_aa: CASSPGASLELFF
d_call: .
cdr3_length: 13
v_call: TRBV9
clone_size: once
j_call: TRBJ2-2

cdr3_nt: TGTGCCAGCAGCCACCAGGGTGTGACTAATGAAAAACTGTTTTTT
cdr3_aa: CASSHQGVTNEKLFF
d_call: .
cdr3_length: 15
v_call: TRBV3-1
clone_size: many
j_call: TRBJ1-4

cdr3_nt: TGTGCCAGCAGCTTGCTACGGCCCACCGGGGAGCTGTTTTTT
cdr3_aa: CASSLLRPTGELFF
d_call: .
cdr3_length: 14
v_call: TRBV7-2
clone_size: many
j_call: TRBJ2-2

cdr3_nt: TGCAGCGTTGGGGGGGCTTCTAGCACAGATACGCAGTATTTT
cdr3_aa: CSVGGASSTDTQYF
d_call: .
cdr3_length: 14
v_call: TRBV29-1
clone_size: many
j_call: TRBJ2-3

cdr3_nt: TGCAGTGCTAGAGATAGGCGGAGTAGCACAGATACGCAGTATTTT
cdr3_aa: CSARDRRSSTDTQYF
d_call: .
cdr3_length: 15
v_call: TRBV20-1
clone_size: few
j_call: TRBJ2-3

cdr3_nt: TGTGCCAGCACCCCGACAGGGGACACTGAAGCTTTCTTT
cdr3_aa: CASTPTGDTEAFF
d_call: TRBD1
cdr3_length: 13
v_call: TRBV6-1
clone_size: many
j_call: TRBJ1-1

cdr3_nt: TGTGCCAGCAGCTTAGAATGGGGAGCGGCCGAGCAGTACTTC
cdr3_aa: CASSLEWGAAEQYF
d_call: .
cdr3_length: 14
v_call: TRBV11-2
clone_size: .
j_call: TRBJ2-7

cdr3_nt: TGTGCCAGCAGCCCAGGGGGTGCGTGGCAGTATTTT
cdr3_aa: CASSPGGAWQYF
d_call: TRBD1
cdr3_length: 12
v_call: TRBV5-5
clone_size: .
j_call: TRBJ2-3

cdr3_nt: TGTGCCAGCAGGGCCGACGTCAGCTCCAATCAGCCCCAGCATTTT
cdr3_aa: CASRADVSSNQPQHF
d_call: .
cdr3_length: 15
v_call: TRBV6-1
clone_size: many
j_call: TRBJ1-5

cdr3_nt: TGTGCCAGCATCCCCCGGGGCCTGAACACTGAAGCTTTCTTT
cdr3_aa: CASIPRGLNTEAFF
d_call: .
cdr3_length: 14
v_call: TRBV28
clone_size: .
j_call: TRBJ1-1

cdr3_nt: TGTGCCAGCAGCTTAGCCAACATTCGCGAGCAGTACTTC
cdr3_aa: CASSLANIREQYF
d_call: .
cdr3_length: 13
v_call: TRBV7-9
clone_size: few
j_call: TRBJ2-7

cdr3_nt: TGTGCCAGCAGAACAGGGGTCAACAATCAGCCCCAGCATTTT
cdr3_aa: CASRTGVNNQPQHF
d_call: TRBD1
cdr3_length: 14
v_call: TRBV12-3/TRBV12-4
clone_size: many
j_call: TRBJ1-5

cdr3_nt: TGTGCCAGCAGTACTCACCGGGGTGAGCAGTTCTTC
cdr3_aa: CASSTHRGEQFF
d_call: .
cdr3_length: 12
v_call: TRBV2
clone_size: .
j_call: TRBJ2-1

cdr3_nt: TGCAGTGCTCCCGAGGGGATTTCGGGGGGGCGGGAGTGGACAGATACGCAGTATTTT
cdr3_aa: CSAPEGISGGREWTDTQYF
d_call: TRBD2
cdr3_length: 19
v_call: TRBV20-1
clone_size: .
j_call: TRBJ2-3

cdr3_nt: TGTGCCAGCAGTTTCGGGGGACCCCTCCACTTT
cdr3_aa: CASSFGGPLHF
d_call: .
cdr3_length: 11
v_call: TRBV12-3/TRBV12-4
clone_size: many
j_call: TRBJ1-6

cdr3_nt: TGTGCCAGCAGTGTCACAGGGGCAAGAGCCTACGAGCAGTACTTC
cdr3_aa: CASSVTGARAYEQYF
d_call: TRBD1
cdr3_length: 15
v_call: TRBV3-1
clone_size: many
j_call: TRBJ2-7

cdr3_nt: TGTGCCAGCAGCTCCAACGAGCCGGGGAAAGAGGAAAAACTGTTTTTT
cdr3_aa: CASSSNEPGKEEKLFF
d_call: .
cdr3_length: 16
v_call: TRBV9
clone_size: few
j_call: TRBJ1-4

cdr3_nt: TGCAGCGTTGAAATAACTCGACTAGCGGGGGGGCAAGCAGATACGCAGTATTTT
cdr3_aa: CSVEITRLAGGQADTQYF
d_call: TRBD2
cdr3_length: 18
v_call: TRBV29-1
clone_size: many
j_call: TRBJ2-3

cdr3_nt: TGTGCCAGCAGCCCGACAGGGGTGAGGGAAAACATTCAGTACTTC
cdr3_aa: CASSPTGVRENIQYF
d_call: TRBD1
cdr3_length: 15
v_call: TRBV3-1
clone_size: many
j_call: TRBJ2-4

cdr3_nt: TGCGCCAGCAGCCGGGATTGGAGCGGGGGGCCATACAATGAGCAGTTCTTC
cdr3_aa: CASSRDWSGGPYNEQFF
d_call: TRBD2
cdr3_length: 17
v_call: TRBV4-1
clone_size: .
j_call: TRBJ2-1

cdr3_nt: TGTGCCAGCAGCCAAGGCCCCCTGGCGTCAGGCCTGAGCACAGATACGCAGTATTTT
cdr3_aa: CASSQGPLASGLSTDTQYF
d_call: .
cdr3_length: 19
v_call: TRBV14
clone_size: many
j_call: TRBJ2-3

cdr3_nt: TGTGCCAGCAGCCCTAGGGGGGGGAACACCGGGGAGCTGTTTTTT
cdr3_aa: CASSPRGGNTGELFF
d_call: .
cdr3_length: 15
v_call: TRBV7-9
clone_size: many
j_call: TRBJ2-2

cdr3_nt: TGTGCCAGCAGCCCCATACCATTTTTTGACAGGAATAACACAGATACGCAGTATTTT
cdr3_aa: CASSPIPFFDRNNTDTQYF
d_call: .
cdr3_length: 19
v_call: TRBV11-2
clone_size: many
j_call: TRBJ2-3

cdr3_nt: TGTGCCAGCAGCCAAGAGGTCACTCAGCCCCAGCATTTT
cdr3_aa: CASSQEVTQPQHF
d_call: .
cdr3_length: 13
v_call: TRBV3-1
clone_size: many
j_call: TRBJ1-5

cdr3_nt: TGTGCCACCAGCAGAGTTCGCTCCCAAACGTCCCGGGACAGGGAATCGTTGGGCTACACCTTC
cdr3_aa: CATSRVRSQTSRDRESLGYTF
d_call: TRBD1
cdr3_length: 21
v_call: TRBV15
clone_size: many
j_call: TRBJ1-2

cdr3_nt: TGCGCCAGCAGCCCCTCGGGGGCCCCGGGGTCGGAGAACACTGAAGCTTTCTTT
cdr3_aa: CASSPSGAPGSENTEAFF
d_call: .
cdr3_length: 18
v_call: TRBV5-1
clone_size: .
j_call: TRBJ1-1

cdr3_nt: TGCAGTGCAGAGGGACAGGGGGTATGGACCCAGTACTTC
cdr3_aa: CSAEGQGVWTQYF
d_call: TRBD1
cdr3_length: 13
v_call: TRBV20-1
clone_size: many
j_call: TRBJ2-5

cdr3_nt: TGTGCCAGCAGCCAAGCGGCCGGTAGCTCCTACGAGCAGTACTTC
cdr3_aa: CASSQAAGSSYEQYF
d_call: .
cdr3_length: 15
v_call: TRBV3-1
clone_size: many
j_call: TRBJ2-7

cdr3_nt: TGCGCCAGCAGCTTGGAAGGGACAGATAATGAAAAACTGTTTTTT
cdr3_aa: CASSLEGTDNEKLFF
d_call: TRBD1
cdr3_length: 15
v_call: TRBV5-1
clone_size: .
j_call: TRBJ1-4

cdr3_nt: TGTGCCAGCAGTTACGCCGGGACAGGGCGGTCTGGGGCCAACGTCCTGACTTTC
cdr3_aa: CASSYAGTGRSGANVLTF
d_call: TRBD1
cdr3_length: 18
v_call: TRBV12-3/TRBV12-4
clone_size: many
j_call: TRBJ2-6

cdr3_nt: TGTGCCAGCTCACCACCTCTGGGGAGCTCCTATAATTCACCCCTCCACTTT
cdr3_aa: CASSPPLGSSYNSPLHF
d_call: .
cdr3_length: 17
v_call: TRBV18
clone_size: .
j_call: TRBJ1-6

cdr3_nt: TGTGCCTGGAGTGTACAGGGAGGAGGAAACACCATATATTTT
cdr3_aa: CAWSVQGGGNTIYF
d_call: .
cdr3_length: 14
v_call: TRBV30
clone_size: many
j_call: TRBJ1-3

cdr3_nt: TGTGCCAGCAGCTGGGACCATAATTCACCCCTCCACTTT
cdr3_aa: CASSWDHNSPLHF
d_call: .
cdr3_length: 13
v_call: TRBV27
clone_size: many
j_call: TRBJ1-6

cdr3_nt: TGTGCCAGCAGCCAAGATCCCCTCACAGCCACCTACAATGAGCAGTTCTTC
cdr3_aa: CASSQDPLTATYNEQFF
d_call: .
cdr3_length: 17
v_call: TRBV3-1
clone_size: .
j_call: TRBJ2-1

cdr3_nt: TGTGCCTGGACCTTGGGGGGATCTCTTCGACGAACCGGGGAGCTGTTTTTT
cdr3_aa: CAWTLGGSLRRTGELFF
d_call: .
cdr3_length: 17
v_call: TRBV30
clone_size: .
j_call: TRBJ2-2

cdr3_nt: TGCGCCTGGGTTCCGGGACAGATTATCAATGAGCAGTTCTTC
cdr3_aa: CAWVPGQIINEQFF
d_call: TRBD1
cdr3_length: 14
v_call: TRBV30
clone_size: .
j_call: TRBJ2-1

cdr3_nt: TGTGCCAGCAGCCCCGAGGCAGGGGTGTCCTACGAGCAGTACTTC
cdr3_aa: CASSPEAGVSYEQYF
d_call: .
cdr3_length: 15
v_call: TRBV7-9
clone_size: .
j_call: TRBJ2-7

cdr3_nt: TGTGCCAGCTCATCCTCCCTCGGGGGAGCGTCTGATGGCTACACCTTC
cdr3_aa: CASSSSLGGASDGYTF
d_call: .
cdr3_length: 16
v_call: TRBV18
clone_size: few
j_call: TRBJ1-2

cdr3_nt: TGTGCCAGTAGTCCCTGGGGGGGATCAACTAATGAAAAACTGTTTTTT
cdr3_aa: CASSPWGGSTNEKLFF
d_call: .
cdr3_length: 16
v_call: TRBV19
clone_size: .
j_call: TRBJ1-4

cdr3_nt: TGTGCCAGCAGCTCCAACCTTTTAGAGACCCAGTACTTC
cdr3_aa: CASSSNLLETQYF
d_call: .
cdr3_length: 13
v_call: TRBV7-3
clone_size: few
j_call: TRBJ2-5

cdr3_nt: TGTGCCAGCAGGGGGACAGGGGCGGGGGAGCAGTACTTC
cdr3_aa: CASRGTGAGEQYF
d_call: TRBD1
cdr3_length: 13
v_call: TRBV6-1
clone_size: .
j_call: TRBJ2-7

cdr3_nt: TGTGCCAGCAGCTTGAGGCTGGGGGAGACCCAGTACTTC
cdr3_aa: CASSLRLGETQYF
d_call: .
cdr3_length: 13
v_call: TRBV7-9
clone_size: many
j_call: TRBJ2-5

cdr3_nt: TGTGCCAGCAGTGGCTCAAACAGGGGTTCTGAAGCTTTCTTT
cdr3_aa: CASSGSNRGSEAFF
d_call: TRBD1
cdr3_length: 14
v_call: TRBV28
clone_size: many
j_call: TRBJ1-1

cdr3_nt: TGTGCCAACATGGGACAGAAGAACTATGGCTACACCTTC
cdr3_aa: CANMGQKNYGYTF
d_call: TRBD1
cdr3_length: 13
v_call: TRBV7-9
clone_size: .
j_call: TRBJ1-2

cdr3_nt: TGTGCCAGCAGTCCATCCGGGACAGGGGTCTATGGCTACACCTTC
cdr3_aa: CASSPSGTGVYGYTF
d_call: TRBD1
cdr3_length: 15
v_call: TRBV6-4
clone_size: few
j_call: TRBJ1-2

cdr3_nt: TGTGCCAGCAGCTACTCGATCGGTAATGAGCAGTTCTTC
cdr3_aa: CASSYSIGNEQFF
d_call: .
cdr3_length: 13
v_call: TRBV7-9
clone_size: .
j_call: TRBJ2-1

cdr3_nt: TGTGCCAGCAGTCGTCGACAGGGGGCAACTAATGAAAAACTGTTTTTT
cdr3_aa: CASSRRQGATNEKLFF
d_call: TRBD1
cdr3_length: 16
v_call: TRBV12-3/TRBV12-4
clone_size: .
j_call: TRBJ1-4

cdr3_nt: TGCGCCAGCAGCTTGGAGGGCAAAGAGACCCAGTACTTC
cdr3_aa: CASSLEGKETQYF
d_call: .
cdr3_length: 13
v_call: TRBV5-1
clone_size: many
j_call: TRBJ2-5

cdr3_nt: TGTGCCAGCAGCCAAGGAGGGTCTTGGGGATACAATGAGCAGTTCTTC
cdr3_aa: CASSQGGSWGYNEQFF
d_call: .
cdr3_length: 16
v_call: TRBV14
clone_size: few
j_call: TRBJ2-1

cdr3_nt: TGTGCCAGCAGGGTACAGTCAGGCTACGAGCAGTACTTC
cdr3_aa: CASRVQSGYEQYF
d_call: .
cdr3_length: 13
v_call: TRBV6-1
clone_size: many
j_call: TRBJ2-7

cdr3_nt: TGTGCCAGCTCCGACAGACTGAACACTGAAGCTTTCTTT
cdr3_aa: CASSDRLNTEAFF
d_call: .
cdr3_length: 13
v_call: TRBV18
clone_size: .
j_call: TRBJ1-1

cdr3_nt: TGTGCCAGCACTAAATGGGAGCGGGGGGCCTACAATGAGCAGTTCTTC
cdr3_aa: CASTKWERGAYNEQFF
d_call: TRBD2
cdr3_length: 16
v_call: TRBV2
clone_size: many
j_call: TRBJ2-1

cdr3_nt: TGTGCCAGCAGCGTAGAACAGGGGGCCGGTTACAATGAGCAGTTCTTC
cdr3_aa: CASSVEQGAGYNEQFF
d_call: TRBD1
cdr3_length: 16
v_call: TRBV9
clone_size: few
j_call: TRBJ2-1

cdr3_nt: TGTGCCAGCAGTTCATTGACAACCCTGGGAACTGAAGCTTTCTTT
cdr3_aa: CASSSLTTLGTEAFF
d_call: .
cdr3_length: 15
v_call: TRBV6-2/TRBV6-3
clone_size: many
j_call: TRBJ1-1

cdr3_nt: TGTGCCACCAGTGATGAATCAGGCCTACACAATCAGCCCCAGCATTTT
cdr3_aa: CATSDESGLHNQPQHF
d_call: .
cdr3_length: 16
v_call: TRBV24-1
clone_size: many
j_call: TRBJ1-5

cdr3_nt: TGTGCCAGCAAAGGCGATCCTACCCGGACATCCCAAGGGAGAAACACCATATATTTT
cdr3_aa: CASKGDPTRTSQGRNTIYF
d_call: .
cdr3_length: 19
v_call: TRBV28
clone_size: many
j_call: TRBJ1-3

cdr3_nt: TGTGCCAGCAGCTTAGCGAGGAATGAGCAGTTCTTC
cdr3_aa: CASSLARNEQFF
d_call: .
cdr3_length: 12
v_call: TRBV11-1
clone_size: many
j_call: TRBJ2-1

cdr3_nt: TGTGCCAGCAGCCCTAGAGCGGGGAAAGAGACCCAGTACTTC
cdr3_aa: CASSPRAGKETQYF
d_call: TRBD2
cdr3_length: 14
v_call: TRBV7-2
clone_size: .
j_call: TRBJ2-5

cdr3_nt: TGTGCCAGCAGTTTACTGGGGCGCGAGCAGTACTTC
cdr3_aa: CASSLLGREQYF
d_call: .
cdr3_length: 12
v_call: TRBV28
clone_size: .
j_call: TRBJ2-7